The 9 T cell receptor beta chains below were found in one sample sequenced in a study of T cells after yellow fever vaccination. TCRdb redid the calling of the 5' RACE reads with MiXCR, one entry per CDR3 protein. The sample yields roughly 250,000 distinct CDR3 sequences, 10% to 15% seen once. The source was CD4+ T cells sorted from PBMCs, collected 45 days after the yellow fever booster vaccination. The receptors derive from a man in his thirties or forties who received the YFV17D yellow fever vaccine.

V usage is TRBV6-2 or TRBV6-3 and J usage is TRBJ2-5; D is undetermined. Germline CDR1 MNHEY, CDR2 SVGEGT. V was pared by 6 bases and J by 6 bases, with 17 bases between. This CDR3 is 14 amino acids long. CDR3 amino acids: CASSEVVFAKTQYF. The CDR3 nucleotides are TGTGCCAGCAGCGAAGTCGTTTTCGCGAAGACCCAGTACTTC.

The V call is TRBV28, the J call TRBJ2-1, with D uncertain. The CDR3 totals 12 residues. Between the trimmed V and J ends, which lost 11 bases and 3 bases, there was a span of 11 bases. Germline CDR1 is MDHEN and CDR2 is SYDVKM. In DNA, the CDR3 is TGTGCCGGAGCTTCTAGCTACAATGAGCAGTTCTTC. Protein product: CAGASSYNEQFF.

This rearrangement joins TRBV5-4 to TRBJ2-2; TRBD1 aligns across 11 bases. Germline assignment: CDR1 SGHNT and CDR2 YYREEE (reference sequence). The J segment lost 7 bases and the V segment lost 6 bases, leaving 8 bases of the junction unmatched. The CDR3 sequence is 15 residues long. CDR3 loop: CASTRTGGAGGELFF. In nucleotides, the CDR3 is TGTGCCAGCACCCGGACAGGGGGCGCGGGCGGGGAGCTGTTTTTT.

The genes are TRBV12-3 or TRBV12-4 and TRBJ2-1; 13 bases map to TRBD2. The CDR3 runs to 15 residues. Trimming at V came to 7 bases and at J to 9 bases, leaving 9 bases not matched to a gene. DNA for the CDR3: TGTGCCAGCAACACGGGACTAGCGGGAAGGAGTGAGCAGTTCTTC. As protein: CASNTGLAGRSEQFF.

The sample holds many counts of this clonotype. This sequence joins TRBV6-2 or TRBV6-3 and TRBJ2-7, with D perhaps matching TRBD2 (5 bases). Trimming took off 2 bases at V and 2 bases at J, with 7 bases between the two ends. Germline V gives CDR1 MNHEY, CDR2 SVGEGT. This CDR3 spans 13 amino acids. CDR3 loop: CASSYAGTYEQYF. The CDR3 DNA reads TGTGCCAGCAGTTACGCGGGTACCTACGAGCAGTACTTC.

This clonotype appeared a few times. The chain couples TRBV11-2 to TRBJ2-1, with TRBD1 matching over 7 bases. Germline CDR1 reads SGHAT; CDR2 reads FQNNGV. CDR3 length: 17 residues. The V segment lost 1 base and the J segment 4 bases; nucleotides outside the gene matches: 10. The CDR3 DNA reads as TGTGCCAGCAGCTTAGTCGGGCTGGGACAGAAGTACAATGAGCAGTTCTTC. This encodes CASSLVGLGQKYNEQFF. Looking up the rest from reference TRBV11-2 and TRBJ2-1 gives the full variable domain: EAGVAQSPRYKIIEKRQSVAFWCNPISGHATLYWYQQILGQGPKLLIQFQNNGVVDDSQLPKDRFSAERLKGVDSTLKIQPAKLEDSAVYLCASSLVGLGQKYNEQFFGPGTRLTVL.

This clonotype turned up a few times. This sequence joins TRBV20-1 and TRBJ2-1; TRBD2 agrees at 7 bases. V dropped 7 bases and J dropped 0; count of bases not matched to a gene: 3. This CDR3 region has 13 residues. CDR1 is DFQATT and CDR2 is SNEGSKA in the germline V gene (reference sequence). Written as DNA, the CDR3 is TGCAGTGTGCGGGAGTCCTCCTACAATGAGCAGTTCTTC. This sequence encodes CSVRESSYNEQFF.

This clonotype came up many times. J is TRBJ2-3 and V is TRBV5-1; tentative D call: TRBD2 (5 bases). In germline, CDR1 is SGHRS, CDR2 YFSETQ. Deletions cut 1 base from V and 2 bases from J, with 11 bases between. CDR3 length: 15 amino acids. CDR3 sequence reads: CASSLLAGFTDTQYF. CDR3 DNA: TGCGCCAGCAGCTTGCTCGCGGGTTTCACAGATACGCAGTATTTT.

This clonotype has more than one count but fewer than ten. The chain carries TRBV5-1 and TRBJ2-2; D might be TRBD2 (5 bases). Trimming took off 4 bases at V and 5 bases at J, with 9 bases between the two ends. Germline V gene lookup returns CDR1 SGHRS and CDR2 YFSETQ. CDR3 length equals 13 residues. CDR3 in amino acids: CASSGSGTGELFF. The CDR3 nucleotides are TGCGCCAGCAGCGGGAGTGGAACCGGGGAGCTGTTTTTT.